This T cell receptor (beta chain) was sequenced during a study of OX40 agonist ivuxolimab in advanced cancers. For context, the study as a whole: Ivuxolimab was an agonistic, fully human IgG2 monoclonal antibody directed against OX40 (CD134), a costimulatory receptor. Partial responses occurred in three dose-escalation patients, of whom one had hepatocellular carcinoma and two had cutaneous melanoma. Intravenous ivuxolimab was administered to patients every 2 weeks at six dose levels: 0.01, 0.1, 0.3, 1.5, 3 and 10 mg/kg. Among the approximately 50 dose-escalation patients, some 20 had hepatocellular carcinoma, about 15 melanoma, 9 renal cell carcinoma and 9 head and neck cancer. Patients were allowed to have had prior anti-PD-1, anti-PD-L1 or anti-CTLA-4 therapy, and 40% of the dose-escalation patients had previously received checkpoint inhibitors. A male proportion of nearly 85% and a mean age of 60 years, ranging from about 20 to 79, were recorded for the dose-escalation cohort. Peripheral TCRbeta sequencing aimed to test whether ivuxolimab altered TCR sequence diversity and caused clonal T-cell expansion. The paper covers the monotherapy dose-escalation part of the phase I ivuxolimab trial, which included N of about 56 patients.

In regard to this clone: Its antigen is not yet known. It has no much larger one-base neighbor in the sample; base qualities were not kept.

The trial excluded patients who had a history of autoimmune disease or who were on systemic immunosuppression. Peripheral blood for TCR sequencing was collected from all dose cohorts at baseline, on cycle 4 day 1, and on cycle 7 day 1. The samples were drawn from a first-in-human, open-label, multicenter phase I dose-escalation trial of ivuxolimab. Adults with locally advanced or metastatic head and neck squamous cell, hepatocellular, melanoma or renal cell carcinoma were enrolled in the trial. Before TCR sequencing, CD4+ T cells and CD8+ T cells were sorted from peripheral blood as separate populations. The CDR3 covers 15 residues, taking in both the cysteine and the phenylalanine. Only the CDR3 region is kept as DNA, spanning 45 bases read in frame from base 1. V sheds 5 bases and J sheds 1 base, leaving 14 bases between their ends. Looking up the germline V gene yields CDR1 SGHTA and CDR2 FQGNSA.

Study-wide findings and limitations: Partial responders in the 0.1-3.0 mg/kg groups had among the lowest normalized peripheral clonal expansion, especially among CD8+ T cells. Clonal expansion of both CD4+ and CD8+ blood T cells was observed from baseline to week 6 at doses 0.1 to 3.0 mg/kg. On average, CD8+ T cells showed more expanded clones than CD4+ T cells after ivuxolimab. Low levels of normalized T-cell clonal expansion were also seen in some patients who did not respond. Antigen specificity was not determined for the clonally expanded peripheral T cells.

Genomic DNA was extracted from sorted cells for sequencing of the TCRbeta CDR3 region. TCRbeta CDR3 regions were sequenced using the immunoSEQ Assay. This is the immuneACCESS table as TCRdb keeps it, with only in-frame sequences that have V and J called. A part of the clones is gone; compared with another copy, unresolved V genes explain less than half, and the rest is unexplained. The sample table lists fewer than 80,000 clones, approximately 83% of them with a count of one. Jointly, the top ten make up roughly 5.5% of the sample. Sequences were derived from CD4+ or CD8+ T cells sorted from blood, sampled in a trial of the OX40 agonist ivuxolimab. The chain is assembled from TRBV7-2 and TRBJ2-5; no D gene can be assigned with confidence. The TCR originated in an adult with an advanced solid tumor such as melanoma, head and neck, liver or kidney cancer. The DNA sequence is as follows: TGTGCCAGCAGCGGGTTTTCCACCCCCCAAGAGACCCAGTACTTC. This is translated as CASSGFSTPQETQYF.